What follows describes a single T cell receptor beta chain. This sample is part of a study of human T cells and chemical hapten exposure. MiXCR was run by TCRdb on the RACE reads, yielding one entry per CDR3 protein. The repertoire consists of about 95,000 distinct CDR3 sequences, with 11% occurring once and the leading ten covering about 3%. The time point is: patch test 2, 6 weeks after DPC sensitization. Stated treatment: therapeutic diphenylcyclopropenone sensitization with weekly scalp DPC. The CDR3 runs 15 residues. Trimming took 4 bases from V and 0 from J, leaving 12 bases between them. CDR1 and CDR2 from the germline V gene are ENHRY and SYGVKD.

The sequenced sample was whole blood, obtained in connection with sensitization to the hapten diphenylcyclopropenone (DPC). The source of this sequence is a woman in her 40s with alopecia areata. Some clones in this sample may be carry-over from other donors' samples. The V and J genes are TRBV10-3 and TRBJ1-2; no firm D call. The CDR3 coding sequence is TGTGCCATCAGTGCAGACATGATAGCTAACTATGGCTACACCTTC. Its protein is CAISADMIANYGYTF.